This TCR beta chain was sequenced in a study of CD8 T cells in ankylosing spondylitis. The CDR3 runs 14 residues. Losses at the gene ends were 6 bases for V and 10 bases for J; bases not matched to a gene: 14. From germline, CDR1 is DFQATT and CDR2 SNEGSKA (reference sequence). Study results and limitations: Peripheral blood held disease-linked clones only at relatively low frequency, and these were CD8+. Seven to nine highly homologous variants formed a TCR beta motif that appeared characteristic of ankylosing spondylitis blood. Certain motif variants had earlier appeared in reactive arthritis synovial fluid and blood. Disease-linked clones were reportedly significantly enriched in matched ankylosing spondylitis synovial fluid.

This clonotype has a handful of counts. Antigen: not known. In TCRdb, the 5' RACE reads were re-called with MiXCR into one record per CDR3 protein. Among 700,000 to 850,000 distinct CDR3 sequences, 12% were seen once, and the ten largest hold less than 0.65%. The chain combines TRBV20-1 with TRBJ2-1; 8 nucleotides agree with TRBD2. This clonotype was sampled from a male donor with ankylosing spondylitis. The sequenced sample consisted of blood, either unsorted or a sorted T cell fraction (not recorded which). The CDR3 DNA follows: TGCAGTGCCAATAGCGGGGTGGGGATCGGGGAGCAGTTCTTC. Its protein product is CSANSGVGIGEQFF.